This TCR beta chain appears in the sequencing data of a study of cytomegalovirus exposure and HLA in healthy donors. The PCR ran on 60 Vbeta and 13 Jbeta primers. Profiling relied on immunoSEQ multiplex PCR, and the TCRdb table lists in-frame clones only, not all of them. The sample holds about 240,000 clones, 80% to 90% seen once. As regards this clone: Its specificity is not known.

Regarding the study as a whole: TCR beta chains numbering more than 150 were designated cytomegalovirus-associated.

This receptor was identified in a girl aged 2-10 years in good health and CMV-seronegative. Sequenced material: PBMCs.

CDR3 nucleotides: TGTGCCAGCAGCTTAGGGACAGACCAGCCCCAGCATTTT. Protein: CASSLGTDQPQHF. The rearrangement links TRBV7-7 to TRBJ1-5, with a tentative D call TRBD1 (6 bases). The CDR3 has 13 residues. Trimming took off 1 base at V and 7 bases at J, with 8 bases between the two ends. In germline, CDR1 is SSHAT, CDR2 FNYEAQ (reference sequence).